These T cell receptor beta chains were read from a single sample in a study of CD8+CD57+ T cells in acquired aplastic anemia. TCRdb reprocessed the reads via MiXCR and lists one record per CDR3 protein. The table records around 500,000 distinct CDR3 sequences, less than 35% of them present only once. The sequenced sample was sorted CD4+, CD8+, or CD8+CD57+ T cells (not recorded which) from PBMCs. These receptors were obtained from a human donor with aplastic anemia. Each CDR3 is given with its conserved first and last residue. The order of the fields is D gene, clone size, V gene, J gene, CDR3 DNA, CDR3 protein. D genes are given only for firm matches. For some rows the clone size is stated as once, few or many, or as a class when expanded; others skip it.

>.|.|TRBV11-2|TRBJ2-7
TGTGCCAGCAGCTTATTCCCCCCCACCGACGAGCAGTACTTC
CASSLFPPTDEQYF
>.|.|TRBV6-1|TRBJ1-4
TGTGCCAGCAGAGACGCCGCCGTGGAAAAACTGTTTTTT
CASRDAAVEKLFF
>.|many|TRBV19|TRBJ1-2
TGTGCCAGCAATAACAGGAGGAACTATGGCTACACCTTC
CASNNRRNYGYTF
>.|many|TRBV20-1|TRBJ1-2
TGCAGTGCTAGACCCACGGGTGACGTCCATGGCTACACCTTC
CSARPTGDVHGYTF
>.|many|TRBV6-1|TRBJ2-7
TGTGCCGCTCGGAGGGGTACGGGACGCTACGAGCAGTACTTC
CAARRGTGRYEQYF
>.|few|TRBV7-2|TRBJ2-7
TGTGCCAGCAGCTTAGCGTTGGGGATAACCGAATCCTACGAGCAGTACTTC
CASSLALGITESYEQYF
>TRBD1|.|TRBV20-1|TRBJ2-7
TGCAGTGCTACCTCCATCGGGACAGGGACCTCCTACGAGCAGTACTTC
CSATSIGTGTSYEQYF
>TRBD1|.|TRBV25-1|TRBJ1-5
TGTGCCAGCAGCCCCGGGACAGGGGGTAGCAATCAGCCCCAGCATTTT
CASSPGTGGSNQPQHF
>TRBD2|.|TRBV6-1|TRBJ2-7
TGTGCCAGCACTAGACTAGCGGGGGGTCGCTACGAGCAGTACTTC
CASTRLAGGRYEQYF
>.|many|TRBV2|TRBJ1-1
TGTGCCAGCCGGACGTCCACTGAAGCTTTCTTT
CASRTSTEAFF
>TRBD1|many|TRBV24-1|TRBJ2-2
TGTGCCACCAGCCCGGACAGGTTGAACACCGGGGAGCTGTTTTTT
CATSPDRLNTGELFF
>TRBD1|.|TRBV11-2|TRBJ2-7
TGTGCCAGCAGCTTAGGAGAGGGGGACAGGGGACCCTACGAGCAGTACTTC
CASSLGEGDRGPYEQYF
>.|few|TRBV6-1|TRBJ1-5
TGTGCCAGCAGCCGTGGCCCTCCCAATCAGCCCCAGCATTTT
CASSRGPPNQPQHF
>.|few|TRBV30|TRBJ1-1
TGTGCCTGGAGTACCGGGGTCCCCGGAGCTTTCTTT
CAWSTGVPGAFF
>TRBD2|.|TRBV20-1|TRBJ2-5
TGCAGTGCTAGCGACTTTAGACTAGCGGGAGATGAGACCCAGTACTTC
CSASDFRLAGDETQYF
>.|.|TRBV7-8|TRBJ2-1
TGTGCCAGCAGCCCAGGGCATAGCAATGAGCAGTTCTTC
CASSPGHSNEQFF
>.|many|TRBV5-1|TRBJ1-2
TGCGCCAGCAGCTCGTCAGGGGTCGGAGCCAATGGCTACACCTTC
CASSSSGVGANGYTF
>.|.|TRBV4-3|TRBJ2-7
TGCGCCAGCAGCCAAGAGGCTGTCTCCTACGAGCAGTACTTC
CASSQEAVSYEQYF
>.|many|TRBV10-3|TRBJ1-1
TGTGCCATCAGTGAGTTGGCGGCTGAAGCTTTCTTT
CAISELAAEAFF
>.|.|TRBV10-3|TRBJ1-2
TGTGCCAGCCAGGGCCAGGGTGAGTCCGGCTACACCTTC
CASQGQGESGYTF
>.|.|TRBV28|TRBJ1-5
TGTGCCAGCAGCCGGATCCGGGACGAGGGCAATCAGCCCCAGCATTTT
CASSRIRDEGNQPQHF
>.|.|TRBV12-3/TRBV12-4|TRBJ1-1
TGTGCCAGCAGTACCCGGACCTCAAACACTGAAGCTTTCTTT
CASSTRTSNTEAFF
>.|many|TRBV2|TRBJ2-7
TGTGCCAGCAGTGCCTCCGGGACACACGAGCAGTACTTC
CASSASGTHEQYF
>.|many|TRBV20-1|TRBJ1-5
TGCAGTGCTAGAATAGGGCGGGGCAATCAGCCCCAGCATTTT
CSARIGRGNQPQHF
>.|.|TRBV4-1|TRBJ1-1
TGCGCCAGCAGCCAAGTGGGTGTTCGAGCTTTCTTT
CASSQVGVRAFF
>.|many|TRBV7-2|TRBJ2-7
TGTGCCAGCAGCTCGATTGACGAGCAGTACTTC
CASSSIDEQYF
>.|many|TRBV20-1|TRBJ2-7
TGCAGTGCTAGAGTTTCCCAAGCCTACGAGCAGTACTTC
CSARVSQAYEQYF
>TRBD2|few|TRBV19|TRBJ2-7
TGTGCCAGTAGTAAATTTAGCGGGAGGTTGTACGAGCAGTACTTC
CASSKFSGRLYEQYF
>TRBD1|many|TRBV19|TRBJ2-3
TGTGCCACAGGACAGGGTGGTACAGATACGCAGTATTTT
CATGQGGTDTQYF
>TRBD1|many|TRBV2|TRBJ1-4
TGTGCCAGCAGAAGGACAGGGCCATTTAATGAAAAACTGTTTTTT
CASRRTGPFNEKLFF
>TRBD2|.|TRBV20-1|TRBJ2-5
TGCAGTGCTAGTGGGGGGACTAGCGAAGAGACCCAGTACTTC
CSASGGTSEETQYF
>.|many|TRBV29-1|TRBJ1-4
TGCAGCGTTGCCGGAACAACTAATGAAAAACTGTTTTTT
CSVAGTTNEKLFF
>TRBD1|many|TRBV2|TRBJ1-2
TGTGCCAGCAGTGCATGGGACAGGGGGATGGGCTATGGCTACACCTTC
CASSAWDRGMGYGYTF
>.|many|TRBV5-8|TRBJ1-2
TGTGCCAGCAGCCGGGGCTATGGCTACACCTTC
CASSRGYGYTF
>TRBD1|many|TRBV11-2|TRBJ2-7
TGTGCCAGCAGCGCCGAGGACAGGGCCTACGAGCAGTACTTC
CASSAEDRAYEQYF
>.|few|TRBV20-1|TRBJ2-7
TGCAGTGCTCCCGCCTCGACAGGAGCCCCCGAGCAGTACTTC
CSAPASTGAPEQYF
>TRBD1|many|TRBV29-1|TRBJ1-1
TGCAGCGTCGACGGACAGGGTATAACTGAAGCTTTCTTT
CSVDGQGITEAFF
>.|many|TRBV10-3|TRBJ1-3
TGTGCCATCAGTGAGTCTTGGGGCACTGGAAACACCATATATTTT
CAISESWGTGNTIYF
>.|few|TRBV3-1|TRBJ2-7
TGTGCCAGCAGCCAAGAAACAGCGGGGAGGGGGCTGGGAGAGCAGTACTTC
CASSQETAGRGLGEQYF
>.|many|TRBV19|TRBJ1-1
TGTGCCAGTAGTATTCGGGGCAGGGACACTGAAGCTTTCTTT
CASSIRGRDTEAFF
>.|few|TRBV2|TRBJ1-5
TGTGCCAGCAGTAACCGCGGGGTGTCCTATAGCAATCAGCCCCAGCATTTT
CASSNRGVSYSNQPQHF
>TRBD1|.|TRBV4-1|TRBJ2-7
TGCGCCAGCAGCCAAGAAGACAGGGGGGTCTACGAGCAGTACTTC
CASSQEDRGVYEQYF
>.|.|TRBV16|TRBJ1-1
TGTGCCAGCAGCCATAATCGGGTCAGGGATATTAACACTGAAGCTTTCTTT
CASSHNRVRDINTEAFF
>TRBD1|.|TRBV6-1|TRBJ1-1
TGTGCCAGCAGCACAGGGGAATCCGAAGCTTTCTTT
CASSTGESEAFF
>.|many|TRBV4-3|TRBJ1-2
TGCGCCAGCAGCCAAGAGGGATCTCATGGCTACACCTTC
CASSQEGSHGYTF
>.|.|TRBV20-1|TRBJ2-1
TGCAGTGCTAGTGCCCCTCTGAGCTCCTACAATGAGCAGTTCTTC
CSASAPLSSYNEQFF
>.|many|TRBV7-8|TRBJ1-5
TGTGCCAGCAGCTTGGGCCGGGTCAATAGCAATCAGCCCCAGCATTTT
CASSLGRVNSNQPQHF
>TRBD1|few|TRBV5-4|TRBJ2-7
TGTGCCAGCAGTCGTCAGGGACAGGGCCACGAGCAGTACTTC
CASSRQGQGHEQYF
>.|many|TRBV14|TRBJ1-1
TGTGCCAGCAGCAGCAAACAGGGAACTGAAGCTTTCTTT
CASSSKQGTEAFF
>.|.|TRBV10-3|TRBJ1-2
TGTGCCATCGCCTACAGGGTTGGCTACACCTTC
CAIAYRVGYTF
>.|few|TRBV12-3/TRBV12-4|TRBJ2-7
TGTGCCAGCAGCTTAGGAACCCGACTGGGGAGCTCCTACGAGCAGTACTTC
CASSLGTRLGSSYEQYF
>.|.|TRBV10-3|TRBJ1-4
TGTGCCATCAGTGAACAGAGGCTTGGTCAACTGTTTTTT
CAISEQRLGQLFF
>.|many|TRBV20-1|TRBJ1-2
TGCAGTGCTAGGGAAACCAACTATGGCTACACCTTC
CSARETNYGYTF
>.|.|TRBV10-3|TRBJ2-3
TGTGCCAGCAGTTTATTAGGGGTACAACCATCTATGTATTTT
CASSLLGVQPSMYF
>TRBD1|.|TRBV9|TRBJ1-1
TGTGCCAGCAGCGTTCCTACAGGGGGCACTGAAGCTTTCTTT
CASSVPTGGTEAFF